This T cell receptor (beta chain) was sequenced during a study of blood T cell repertoires in COVID-19. Study in general: Samples of COVID-19 (acute and convalescent) were obtained from the United States, Italy and Spain.

Those enrolled, adults aged roughly 18 to 95 years, came from about two dozen US areas. Assignments of participants to cohorts depended upon their own reported clinical history. Recovered status in Cohort 3 required two negative PCRs, clearance, or symptom resolution. Only in-frame clones appear in the TCRdb table, and some are missing; sequencing was by immunoSEQ multiplex PCR. Here the sample spans a few hundred thousand clones, about 80% being singletons. The V and J ends lost 5 bases and 8 bases respectively, with 6 bases between them. Germline CDR1 and CDR2: SNHLY and FYNNEI. The CDR3 is 10 residues long.

This TCR was sampled from a man between 35 and 55 years old who had recovered from COVID-19. Specimen: PBMCs or T cells enriched from blood (not recorded which). V is TRBV2 and J is TRBJ1-1; no clear D. The CDR3 is CASSIGEAFF. The CDR3 DNA follows: TGTGCCAGCAGTATCGGGGAAGCTTTCTTT.